These 16 T cell receptor beta chains were all obtained from the same sample, sequenced in a study of early T cells in non-severe SARS-CoV-2 infection. TCRdb reprocessed the 5' RACE reads via MiXCR and lists one record per CDR3 protein. Found here are around 64,000 distinct CDR3 sequences, roughly an eighth of them singletons; the top ten hold around 1.5%. Material: whole blood, obtained at baseline. These TCRs come from an adult who was a healthcare worker with PCR-confirmed SARS-CoV-2 infection or an uninfected control (not recorded which).

This clonotype occurred a few times. The chain uses TRBV3-1 and TRBJ2-4, with 14 bases lining up with TRBD2. The CDR3 consists of 16 residues. Trimming took 4 bases from V and 7 from J; bases not matched to a gene: 6. CDR1 and CDR2 from the germline V gene are LGHDT and YNNKEL (reference sequence). The CDR3 nucleotides read TGTGCCAGCAGCCCAGGGACTAGCGGGAGAATTAACATTCAGTACTTC. This gives the protein CASSPGTSGRINIQYF.

V usage is TRBV6-2 or TRBV6-3 and J usage is TRBJ1-5, with D tentatively TRBD1 (5 bases). Trimming pared 5 bases from V and 3 bases from J, leaving 8 bases between. The germline V gene has CDR1 MNHEY and CDR2 SVGEGT. The CDR3 totals 13 residues. The CDR3 region is CASSRDLNQPQHF. CDR3 nucleotide sequence: TGTGCCAGCAGTCGGGACCTCAATCAGCCCCAGCATTTT.

This clonotype was recorded at least ten times. The CDR3 bases are TGCAGCGGCGGGACTAGCGCTAGCTCCTACGAGCAGTACTTC. Its translation: CSGGTSASSYEQYF. The J gene is TRBJ2-7, the V gene TRBV29-1; 10 positions agree with TRBD2. The germline gives CDR1 SQVTM, CDR2 ANQGSEA. The V segment lost 7 bases and the J segment 0 bases; nucleotides outside the gene matches: 6. The CDR3 consists of 14 residues.

There are a few counts of this clonotype. V usage is TRBV28 and J usage is TRBJ2-7; 10 positions agree with TRBD2. CDR3 length equals 16 residues. V trimming: 3 bases; J trimming: 5 bases; junction bases outside the gene matches: 10. From germline, CDR1 is MDHEN and CDR2 SYDVKM. This CDR3 reads CASSFLSGRKGNEQYF. CDR3 DNA sequence: TGTGCCAGCAGTTTCCTTAGCGGGAGGAAGGGGAACGAGCAGTACTTC.

The chain combines TRBV12-3 or TRBV12-4 with TRBJ2-3, with 9 bases fitting TRBD1. The CDR3 spans 16 residues. Trimming at V came to 5 bases and at J to 3 bases, leaving 9 bases not matched to a gene. CDR3 loop: CASSHTGGPRTDTQYF. CDR3 coding DNA: TGTGCCAGCAGTCATACAGGGGGCCCGCGGACAGATACGCAGTATTTT.

In this sample, this clonotype turned up a few times. This chain connects TRBV10-1 to TRBJ1-4, with D uncertain. CDR3 size: 15 residues. CDR1 and CDR2 from the germline V gene are WNHNN and SYGVQD (reference sequence). V gave up 0 bases and J gave up 7 bases, with 12 bases separating them. The CDR3 loop is CASSESGGDREKLFF. The CDR3 DNA reads TGCGCCAGCAGTGAGTCAGGCGGGGATCGTGAAAAACTGTTTTTT.

This clonotype was picked up a small number of times. The chain employs TRBV29-1 and TRBJ2-1; no firm D call. The V gene lost 5 bases and the J gene lost 7 bases, with 21 bases spanning the gap. CDR1 is SQVTM and CDR2 is ANQGSEA in the germline V gene. This CDR3 is built from 15 residues. CDR3 region: CSVLDGAISGNEQFF. The CDR3 nucleotides are TGCAGCGTTTTGGACGGAGCAATATCAGGAAATGAGCAGTTCTTC.

This clonotype was detected many times. V is TRBV7-2 and J is TRBJ1-1; no clear D gene. Per germline, CDR1 SGHTA and CDR2 FQGNSA. V gave up 1 base and J gave up 1 base, with 4 bases separating them. The CDR3 is 13 amino acids. CDR3 sequence: CASSLDRNTEAFF. CDR3 nucleotide sequence: TGTGCCAGCAGCTTAGACAGGAACACTGAAGCTTTCTTT.

V gene TRBV11-2 combines with J gene TRBJ2-5; TRBD1 agrees at 7 bases. Germline lookup yields CDR1 SGHAT and CDR2 FQNNGV. The CDR3 extends over 16 amino acids. After removal of 5 bases from V and 4 bases from J, the junction contained 13 bases not matched to a gene. In DNA, the CDR3 is TGTGCCAGCAGCCGTCTGACAGGGATGGGTGGAGAGACCCAGTACTTC. Protein product: CASSRLTGMGGETQYF. Drawing the rest from reference TRBV11-2 and TRBJ2-5, the complete variable domain is EAGVAQSPRYKIIEKRQSVAFWCNPISGHATLYWYQQILGQGPKLLIQFQNNGVVDDSQLPKDRFSAERLKGVDSTLKIQPAKLEDSAVYLCASSRLTGMGGETQYFGPGTRLLVL.

The J gene is TRBJ1-2, the V gene TRBV12-3 or TRBV12-4; possibly TRBD1 for D (5 bases). The CDR3 loop spans 13 amino acids. Trimming removed 6 bases from V and 8 bases from J, with 16 bases in between. Written as DNA, the CDR3 is TGTGCCAGCAGCTCCCGGGACGGACTAGGCTACACCTTC. It yields the protein CASSSRDGLGYTF.

In this sample, this clonotype turned up a few times. The chain uses TRBV27 and TRBJ2-7; the D gene is possibly TRBD1 (6 bases). Germline CDR1 and CDR2: MNHEY and SMNVEV (reference sequence). Trimming took 0 bases from V and 4 from J, leaving 7 bases between them. The CDR3 extends over 13 amino acids. CDR3 coding DNA: TGTGCCAGCAGTTTATCTCAGGGGTACGAGCAGTACTTC. Residues: CASSLSQGYEQYF.

This chain links TRBV20-1 with TRBJ2-1, with 7 bases aligning to TRBD2. V lost 5 bases, J lost 7 bases, and 17 bases stayed unmatched. CDR1 DFQATT and CDR2 SNEGSKA come from the germline V gene (reference sequence). This CDR3 has 16 residues. CDR3 amino acids: CSALRGGSVGFNEQFF. CDR3 nucleotide sequence: TGCAGTGCTTTAAGGGGCGGGAGTGTGGGTTTTAATGAGCAGTTCTTC.

There are a few counts of this clonotype. This chain links TRBV27 with TRBJ2-7; 8 bases map to TRBD2. Germline CDR1 MNHEY, CDR2 SMNVEV (reference sequence). J was trimmed by 5 bases and V by 2 bases; bases with no gene match: 8. CDR3 size: 15 residues. The CDR3 nucleotides read TGTGCCAGCAGTTTACCGGGACTAGGGGTCCACGAGCAGTACTTC. Protein sequence: CASSLPGLGVHEQYF.

The rearrangement links TRBV5-1 to TRBJ2-7; D remains unclear. V gave up 0 bases and J gave up 3 bases, with 7 bases separating them. The CDR3 is 13 amino acids. Germline CDR1 SGHRS, CDR2 YFSETQ. The CDR3: CASSLENDYEQYF. DNA of the CDR3: TGCGCCAGCAGCTTGGAAAACGACTACGAGCAGTACTTC.

The chain uses TRBV7-9 and TRBJ1-1; maybe TRBD1 (6 bases). The germline V gene encodes CDR1 SEHNR and CDR2 FQNEAQ (reference sequence). The CDR3 is 16 amino acids. V shed 5 bases and J shed 5 bases, with 21 bases lying between them. The CDR3 loop is CASSLSGTPGATEAFF. The CDR3 nucleotides are TGTGCCAGCAGCCTCTCCGGGACCCCGGGGGCTACTGAAGCTTTCTTT.

The rearrangement joins TRBV6-1 to TRBJ2-3, with a weak D call TRBD1 (7 bases). With 8 bases removed from V and 2 bases from J, the gap between germline ends came to 17 bases. Germline loops: CDR1 MNHNS, CDR2 SASEGT. The CDR3 runs to 15 residues. Written as DNA, the CDR3 is TGTGCCAGCGGTGGAGGGGGCAGTTTCACAGATACGCAGTATTTT. Translated: CASGGGGSFTDTQYF.